Each of the 4 T cell receptor beta chains below was sequenced from the same sample in a study of blood T cell repertoires in COVID-19. The assay was immunoSEQ multiplex PCR, and TCRdb's table has in-frame clones only and misses some. The sample lists around 130,000 clones; about nine tenths were seen once. Material for sequencing was peripheral blood. The receptors stem from a man aged 50 or older with active COVID-19.

The chain has TRBV6-2 or TRBV6-3 and TRBJ1-1; D unclear. The CDR3 covers 14 residues. Germline V lookup: CDR1 MNHEY, CDR2 SVGEGT. V dropped 2 bases and J dropped 0 bases, with 7 bases sitting between them. The CDR3 DNA follows: TGTGCCAGCAGTTACCCCCCGGTGAACACTGAAGCTTTCTTT. Amino acid sequence: CASSYPPVNTEAFF.

In DNA form, the CDR3 reads TGCGCCAGCAGCTCGCTGGGGTTTGCGGGGGGCTTCAATGAGCAGTTCTTC. This translates into CASSSLGFAGGFNEQFF. J is TRBJ2-1 and V is TRBV5-1; 8 bases line up with TRBD2. The germline CDR1 and CDR2 sequences are SGHRS and YFSETQ. V was pared by 3 bases and J by 6 bases, with 14 bases of the junction left unmatched. The CDR3 is 17 residues long. Combining the CDR3 with reference TRBV5-1 and TRBJ2-1 gives the whole variable domain KAGVTQTPRYLIKTRGQQVTLSCSPISGHRSVSWYQQTPGQGLQFLFEYFSETQRNKGNFPGRFSGRQFSNSRSEMNVSTLELGDSALYLCASSSLGFAGGFNEQFFGPGTRLTVL.

V gene TRBV5-6 combines with J gene TRBJ1-1; D remains ambiguous. The CDR3 has 14 residues. With 0 bases removed from V and 5 bases from J, the gap between germline ends came to 11 bases. The germline V gene encodes CDR1 SGHDT and CDR2 YYEEEE. The DNA of the CDR3 is TGTGCCAGCAGCTTGGCAGTTGGAGGGACTGAAGCTTTCTTT. Translated, it gives CASSLAVGGTEAFF. The complete variable domain, with remaining parts taken from reference TRBV5-6 and TRBJ1-1, reads DAGVTQSPTHLIKTRGQQVTLRCSPKSGHDTVSWYQQALGQGPQFIFQYYEEEERQRGNFPDRFSGHQFPNYSSELNVNALLLGDSALYLCASSLAVGGTEAFFGQGTRLTVV.

V gene TRBV5-8 combines with J gene TRBJ2-1, with 10 bases matching TRBD2. Trimming took 5 bases from V and 7 from J; bases not matched to a gene: 6. Germline CDR1 reads SGHTS; CDR2 reads YDEGEE. The CDR3 length is 14 residues. The CDR3: CASSVASGRNEQFF. The CDR3 DNA reads as TGTGCCAGCAGTGTGGCTAGCGGGAGAAATGAGCAGTTCTTC.